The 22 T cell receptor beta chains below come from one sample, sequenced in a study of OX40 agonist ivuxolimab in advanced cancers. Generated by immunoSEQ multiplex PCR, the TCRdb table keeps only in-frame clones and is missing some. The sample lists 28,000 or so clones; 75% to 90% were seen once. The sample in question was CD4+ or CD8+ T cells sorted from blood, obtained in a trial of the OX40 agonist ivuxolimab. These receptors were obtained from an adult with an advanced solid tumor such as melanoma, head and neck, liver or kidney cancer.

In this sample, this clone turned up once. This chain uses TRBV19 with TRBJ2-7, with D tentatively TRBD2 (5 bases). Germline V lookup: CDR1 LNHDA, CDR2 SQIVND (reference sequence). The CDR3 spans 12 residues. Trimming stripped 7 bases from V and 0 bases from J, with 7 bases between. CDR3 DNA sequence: TGTGCCAGTACCGGGGACTCCTACGAGCAGTACTTC. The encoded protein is CASTGDSYEQYF.

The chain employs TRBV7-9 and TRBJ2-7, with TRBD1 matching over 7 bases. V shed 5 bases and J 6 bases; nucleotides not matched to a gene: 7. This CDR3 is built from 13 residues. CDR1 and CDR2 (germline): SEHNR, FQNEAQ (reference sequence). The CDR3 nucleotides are TGTGCCAGCAGCCAGGGACAGACTACCGAGCAGTACTTC. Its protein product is CASSQGQTTEQYF.

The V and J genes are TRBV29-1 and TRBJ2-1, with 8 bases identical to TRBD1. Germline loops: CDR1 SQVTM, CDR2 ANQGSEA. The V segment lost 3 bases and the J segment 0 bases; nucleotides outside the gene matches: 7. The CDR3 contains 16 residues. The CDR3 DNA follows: TGCAGCGTTGAGGCCAGGGGGCACGGCTCCTACAATGAGCAGTTCTTC. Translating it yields CSVEARGHGSYNEQFF.

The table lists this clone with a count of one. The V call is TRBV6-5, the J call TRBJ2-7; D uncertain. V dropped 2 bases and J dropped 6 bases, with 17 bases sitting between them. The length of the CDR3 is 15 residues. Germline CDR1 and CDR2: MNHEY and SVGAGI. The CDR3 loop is CASSYDSGVTSEQYF. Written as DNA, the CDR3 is TGTGCCAGCAGTTACGACTCCGGAGTCACGAGCGAGCAGTACTTC.

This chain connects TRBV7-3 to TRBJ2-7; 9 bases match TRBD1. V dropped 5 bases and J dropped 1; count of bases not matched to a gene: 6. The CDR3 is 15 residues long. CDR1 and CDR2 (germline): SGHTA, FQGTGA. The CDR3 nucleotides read TGTGCCAGCAGCGTCCTGGGACAGGGATCCTACGAGCAGTACTTC. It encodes CASSVLGQGSYEQYF.

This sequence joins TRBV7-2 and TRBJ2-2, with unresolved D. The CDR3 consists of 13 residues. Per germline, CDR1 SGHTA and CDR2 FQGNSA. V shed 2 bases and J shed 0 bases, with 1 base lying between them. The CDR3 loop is CASSLTNTGELFF. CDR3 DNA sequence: TGTGCCAGCAGCTTAACGAACACCGGGGAGCTGTTTTTT. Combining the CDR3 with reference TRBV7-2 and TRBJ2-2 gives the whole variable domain GAGVSQSPSNKVTEKGKDVELRCDPISGHTALYWYRQSLGQGLEFLIYFQGNSAPDKSGLPSDRFSAERTGGSVSTLTIQRTQQEDSAVYLCASSLTNTGELFFGEGSRLTVL.

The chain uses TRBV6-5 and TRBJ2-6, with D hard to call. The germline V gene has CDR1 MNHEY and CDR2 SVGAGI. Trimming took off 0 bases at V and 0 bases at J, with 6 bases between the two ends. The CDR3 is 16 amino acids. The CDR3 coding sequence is TGTGCCAGCAGTTACTCGAGCGTCTCTGGGGCCAACGTCCTGACTTTC. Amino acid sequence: CASSYSSVSGANVLTF.

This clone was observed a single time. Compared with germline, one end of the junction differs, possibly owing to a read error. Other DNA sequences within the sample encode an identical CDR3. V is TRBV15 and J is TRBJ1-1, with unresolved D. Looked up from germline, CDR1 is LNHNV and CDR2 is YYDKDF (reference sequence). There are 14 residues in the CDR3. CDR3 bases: TGTGCCACCAGCAGAGATGAGAAGAACACTGAAGCTTTTTTT. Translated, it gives CATSRDEKNTEAFF.

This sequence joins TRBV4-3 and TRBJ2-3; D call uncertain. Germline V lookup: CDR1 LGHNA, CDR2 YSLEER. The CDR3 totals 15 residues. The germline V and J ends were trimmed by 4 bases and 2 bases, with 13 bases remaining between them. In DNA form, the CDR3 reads TGCGCCAGCAGCCGAGAGGCAGATGCCACAGATACGCAGTATTTT. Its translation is CASSREADATDTQYF.

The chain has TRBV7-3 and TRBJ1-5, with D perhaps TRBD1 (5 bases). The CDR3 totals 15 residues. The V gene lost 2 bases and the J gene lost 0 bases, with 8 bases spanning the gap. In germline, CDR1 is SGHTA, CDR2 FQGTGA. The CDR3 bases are TGTGCCAGCAGCTTAGGGGCCCATAGCAATCAGCCCCAGCATTTT. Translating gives CASSLGAHSNQPQHF.

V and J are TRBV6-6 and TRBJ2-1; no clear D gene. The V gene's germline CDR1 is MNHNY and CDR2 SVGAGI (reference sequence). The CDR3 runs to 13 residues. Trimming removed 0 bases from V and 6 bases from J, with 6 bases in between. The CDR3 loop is CASSYSMSNEQFF. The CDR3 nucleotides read TGTGCCAGCAGTTACTCGATGAGCAATGAGCAGTTCTTC.

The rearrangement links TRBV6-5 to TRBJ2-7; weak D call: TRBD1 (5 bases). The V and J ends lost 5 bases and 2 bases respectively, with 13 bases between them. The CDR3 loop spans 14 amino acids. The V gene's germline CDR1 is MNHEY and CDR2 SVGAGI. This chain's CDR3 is CASSVSRDPYEQYF. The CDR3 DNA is TGTGCCAGCAGTGTCTCCAGGGATCCCTACGAGCAGTACTTC.

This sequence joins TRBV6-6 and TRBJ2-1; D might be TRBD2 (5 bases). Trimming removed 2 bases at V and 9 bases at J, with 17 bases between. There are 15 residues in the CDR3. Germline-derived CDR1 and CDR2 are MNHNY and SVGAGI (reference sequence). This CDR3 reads CASSYPDFHSSEQFF. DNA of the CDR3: TGTGCCAGCAGTTACCCGGACTTCCATTCTAGTGAGCAGTTCTTC.

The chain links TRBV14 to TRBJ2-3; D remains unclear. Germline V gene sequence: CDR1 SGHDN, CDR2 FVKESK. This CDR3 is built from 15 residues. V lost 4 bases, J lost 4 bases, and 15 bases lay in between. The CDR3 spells CASSRSINPSDTQYF. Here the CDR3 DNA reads TGTGCCAGCAGCCGTTCAATAAACCCGTCAGATACGCAGTATTTT.

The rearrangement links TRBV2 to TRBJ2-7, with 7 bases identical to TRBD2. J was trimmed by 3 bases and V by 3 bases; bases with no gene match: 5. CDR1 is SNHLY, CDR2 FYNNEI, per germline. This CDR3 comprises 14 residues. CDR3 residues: CASSDLSGDYEQYF. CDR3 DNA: TGTGCCAGCAGTGATTTAAGCGGGGACTACGAGCAGTACTTC.

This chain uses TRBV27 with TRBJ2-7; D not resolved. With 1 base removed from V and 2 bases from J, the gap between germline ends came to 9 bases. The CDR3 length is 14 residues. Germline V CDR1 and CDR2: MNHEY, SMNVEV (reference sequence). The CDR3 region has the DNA TGTGCCAGCAGTTTATATCCCCCTCCCTACGAGCAGTACTTC. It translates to CASSLYPPPYEQYF.

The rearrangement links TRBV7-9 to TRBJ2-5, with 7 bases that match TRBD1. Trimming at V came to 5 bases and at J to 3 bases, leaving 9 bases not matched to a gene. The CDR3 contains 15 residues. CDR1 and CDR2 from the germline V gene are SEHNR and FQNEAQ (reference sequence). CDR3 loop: CASSPPGTAKETQYF. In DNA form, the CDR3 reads TGTGCCAGCAGCCCCCCCGGGACAGCAAAAGAGACCCAGTACTTC.

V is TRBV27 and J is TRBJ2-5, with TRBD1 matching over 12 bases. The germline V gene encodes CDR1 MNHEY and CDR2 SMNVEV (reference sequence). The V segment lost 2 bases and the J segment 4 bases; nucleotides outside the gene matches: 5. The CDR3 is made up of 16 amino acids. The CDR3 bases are TGTGCCAGCAGTTTAAGGGACAGGGGGCGCCCAGAGACCCAGTACTTC. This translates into CASSLRDRGRPETQYF.

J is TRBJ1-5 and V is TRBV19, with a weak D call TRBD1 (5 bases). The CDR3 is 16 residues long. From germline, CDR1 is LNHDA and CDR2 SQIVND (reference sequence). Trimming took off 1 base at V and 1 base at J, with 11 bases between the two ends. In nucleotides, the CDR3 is TGTGCCAGTAGTATAGGAAGAGGGGTAAGCAATCAGCCCCAGCATTTT. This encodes CASSIGRGVSNQPQHF. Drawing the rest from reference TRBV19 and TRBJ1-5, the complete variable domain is DGGITQSPKYLFRKEGQNVTLSCEQNLNHDAMYWYRQDPGQGLRLIYYSQIVNDFQKGDIAEGYSVSREKKESFPLTVTSAQKNPTAFYLCASSIGRGVSNQPQHFGDGTRLSIL.

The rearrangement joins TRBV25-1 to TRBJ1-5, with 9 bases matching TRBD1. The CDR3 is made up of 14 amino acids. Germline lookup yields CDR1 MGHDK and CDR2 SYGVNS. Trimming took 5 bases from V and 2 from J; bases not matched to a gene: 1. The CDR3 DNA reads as TGTGCCAGCAGTAGGACAGGGGGCAATCAGCCCCAGCATTTT. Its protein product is CASSRTGGNQPQHF.

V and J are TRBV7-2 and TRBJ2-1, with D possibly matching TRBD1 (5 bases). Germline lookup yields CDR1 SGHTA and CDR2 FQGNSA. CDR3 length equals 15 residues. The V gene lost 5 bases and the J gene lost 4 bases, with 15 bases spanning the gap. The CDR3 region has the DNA TGTGCCAGCAGCCCGAGCCTGGACACGTACAATGAGCAGTTCTTC. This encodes CASSPSLDTYNEQFF.

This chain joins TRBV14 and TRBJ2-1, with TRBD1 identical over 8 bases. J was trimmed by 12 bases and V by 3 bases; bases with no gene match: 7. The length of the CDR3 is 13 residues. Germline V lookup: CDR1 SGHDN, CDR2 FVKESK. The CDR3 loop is CASSQVTGGTQFF. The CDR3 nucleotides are TGTGCCAGCAGCCAGGTCACAGGGGGGACGCAGTTCTTC.